Listed here is a single T cell receptor (beta chain). What it binds is unknown. The sample is drawn from a study of stem cell transplantation in POMP-related autoinflammatory disease. About the research overall: Impaired MHC class I-dependent CD8+ differentiation was hypothesized from defective thymoproteasomes.

Findings and limits, study-wide: Across all analyzed T-cell subsets, patients with PRAID tended toward reduced diversity and increased clonality. Unique TRB V-J gene pairings were limited in number in patients with PRAID.

The CDR3 has 16 amino acids. The germline CDR1 and CDR2 sequences are SGHAT and FQNNGV. V lost 5 bases to trimming and J lost 3 bases; unmatched junction nucleotides: 8. The repertoire was sequenced with immunoSEQ multiplex PCR; TCRdb's copy has only in-frame clones and lacks some. Of tens of thousands of clones listed, roughly 90% are singletons. This receptor was taken from a human patient with POMP-related autoinflammation and immune dysregulation (PRAID). Some T cells may be the graft donor's. Here the sequenced sample was CD4+ T cells from PBMCs, taken after stem cell transplantation. J is TRBJ2-1 and V is TRBV11-2; TRBD1 matches 9 bases. CDR3 sequence (DNA): TGTGCCAGCAGCCCCTTTCGGGACAGGGACTACAATGAGCAGTTCTTC. Its translation is CASSPFRDRDYNEQFF.